The 14 T cell receptor beta chains in this list originate from one sample, sequenced in a study of T cell clones after liver transplantation. This table comes from immunoSEQ multiplex PCR, and its TCRdb copy is limited to in-frame clones, with some not included. This table holds some 11,000 clones, 70% to 75% found once. This specimen consisted of CD4+ T cells from blood, obtained about 31 months after liver transplant. These receptors were collected from a human patient who received a liver transplant. Some T cells may be graft donor cells.

The chain is built from TRBV13 and TRBJ2-3; 11 bases agree with TRBD2. This CDR3 spans 18 amino acids. Germline-derived CDR1 and CDR2 are PRHDT and FYEKMQ (reference sequence). J lost 0 bases, V lost 5 bases, and 10 bases had no gene match. The CDR3 loop is CASSASGGSGGSTDTQYF. CDR3 DNA: TGTGCCAGCAGCGCTAGCGGGGGGTCCGGGGGTAGCACAGATACGCAGTATTTT.

This clone appeared once. The rearrangement joins TRBV30 to TRBJ2-5; unclear D gene. The CDR3 has 13 amino acids. Deletions cut 1 base from V and 4 bases from J, with 10 bases between. Germline assignment: CDR1 GTSNPN and CDR2 SVGIG (reference sequence). The CDR3 coding sequence is TGTGCCTGGAGTGGCGGTATAATAGAGACCCAGTACTTC. Amino acid sequence: CAWSGGIIETQYF.

The genes are TRBV7-9 and TRBJ2-1; D uncertain. The ends were cut back, 6 bases at V and 6 bases at J, with 9 bases in the middle. The CDR3 totals 12 residues. Germline V gene data show CDR1 as SEHNR and CDR2 as FQNEAQ (reference sequence). Written as DNA, the CDR3 is TGTGCCAGCAGTTTTACCGGCAATGAGCAGTTCTTC. It encodes CASSFTGNEQFF.

This chain uses TRBV5-1 with TRBJ1-1; D remains ambiguous. V was cut by 0 bases and J by 3 bases, with 12 bases left in between. The length of the CDR3 is 15 residues. In germline, CDR1 is SGHRS, CDR2 YFSETQ. The CDR3 loop is CASSLDFQPYTEAFF. CDR3 sequence (DNA): TGCGCCAGCAGCTTGGATTTTCAGCCTTACACTGAAGCTTTCTTT.

The rearrangement joins TRBV27 to TRBJ2-1, with D possibly called TRBD1 or TRBD2 (5 bases each). Between the trimmed V and J ends, which lost 2 bases and 7 bases, there was a span of 15 bases. Germline V gene data show CDR1 as MNHEY and CDR2 as SMNVEV (reference sequence). CDR3 size: 15 residues. CDR3 in amino acids: CASSLIDTGGNEQFF. The DNA of the CDR3 is TGTGCCAGCAGTTTAATCGACACTGGGGGAAATGAGCAGTTCTTC.

This chain uses TRBV4-2 with TRBJ2-1; 7 bases align to TRBD1. The germline V gene has CDR1 LGHNA and CDR2 YNFKEQ. The CDR3 has 15 amino acids. J was trimmed by 0 bases and V by 4 bases; bases with no gene match: 3. The DNA for the CDR3 is TGTGCCAGCAGCCCGTCAGGGGGCTCCTACAATGAGCAGTTCTTC. Translated: CASSPSGGSYNEQFF.

The V gene is TRBV6-1, the J gene TRBJ1-1, with 11 bases aligning to TRBD1. The ends lost 2 bases at V and 5 bases at J; junction bases unmatched: 7. This CDR3 is built from 16 residues. Germline CDR1 is MNHNS and CDR2 is SASEGT. The CDR3 DNA reads TGTGCCAGCAGTGAAATCGCAGGACAGGGGGCGACTGAAGCTTTCTTT. This sequence encodes CASSEIAGQGATEAFF.

The V call is TRBV4-2, the J call TRBJ1-3; D uncertain. Germline values: CDR1 LGHNA, CDR2 YNFKEQ. V lost 0 bases and J lost 3, with 12 bases in between. The CDR3 is made up of 16 amino acids. In DNA form, the CDR3 reads TGTGCCAGCAGCCAAGAGGCGGGCTCTCTTGGAAACACCATATATTTT. Translation gives CASSQEAGSLGNTIYF.

This clone was observed a few times. This chain uses TRBV7-9 with TRBJ2-1, with D uncertain. From germline, CDR1 is SEHNR and CDR2 FQNEAQ (reference sequence). The CDR3 covers 14 residues. Trimming took off 5 bases at V and 4 bases at J, with 12 bases between the two ends. The CDR3 here is CASSQELGYNEQFF. Written as DNA, the CDR3 is TGTGCCAGCAGCCAAGAGTTGGGATACAATGAGCAGTTCTTC.

The chain combines TRBV5-1 with TRBJ2-7, with TRBD1 as a possible D gene (6 bases). In germline, CDR1 is SGHRS, CDR2 YFSETQ. The CDR3 extends over 15 amino acids. The germline V and J ends were trimmed by 1 base and 3 bases, with 14 bases remaining between them. The CDR3 coding sequence is TGCGCCAGCAGCTTGATTCCAGGGGATGACTACGAGCAGTACTTC. It specifies CASSLIPGDDYEQYF.

The CDR3 coding sequence is TGTGCCTGGAAAATTAGGGACAGCTTCAATGAGCAGTTCTTC. Translated: CAWKIRDSFNEQFF. This chain uses TRBV30 with TRBJ2-1; 7 nucleotides agree with TRBD1. Germline-derived CDR1 and CDR2 are GTSNPN and SVGIG (reference sequence). Unmatched junction bases numbered 9, after V lost 4 bases and J lost 6 bases. CDR3 size: 14 residues.

This chain uses TRBV30 with TRBJ2-7, with D possibly TRBD2 on 6 matching bases. V lost 2 bases, J lost 1 base, and 12 bases lay in between. CDR3 length: 14 residues. CDR1 GTSNPN and CDR2 SVGIG come from the germline V gene (reference sequence). The CDR3 DNA is TGTGCCTGGAGTTTTATGGGGGGTTCCTACGAGCAGTACTTC. Translation: CAWSFMGGSYEQYF.

The V and J genes are TRBV7-9 and TRBJ1-1; tentatively, D is TRBD1 (5 bases). Germline V gives CDR1 SEHNR, CDR2 FQNEAQ (reference sequence). The CDR3 has 15 residues. Trimming removed 4 bases from V and 4 bases from J, with 16 bases in between. The CDR3 region is CASSSNTGPFTEAFF. The CDR3 DNA sequence: TGTGCCAGCAGCTCAAATACGGGGCCGTTCACTGAAGCTTTCTTT.

This chain links TRBV10-1 with TRBJ2-2; no firm D call. CDR1 is WNHNN and CDR2 is SYGVQD in the germline V gene (reference sequence). Trimming shortened V by 3 bases and J by 6 bases, and 2 bases separated the two germline ends. This CDR3 comprises 11 residues. The CDR3 coding sequence is TGCGCCAGCAGTGACTCCGGGGAGCTGTTTTTT. Encoded protein: CASSDSGELFF.